The T cell receptor beta chain described here comes from a study of blood T cell repertoires in COVID-19. Across the study: The United States, Italy and Spain were the sources of the acute and convalescent COVID-19 samples. The analysed material was cDNA or gDNA that came from T cells, B-cell-depleted T cells, or PBMCs.

The CDR3 runs to 18 residues. Germline V gene lookup returns CDR1 LGHDT and CDR2 YNNKEL (reference sequence). The V end lost 2 bases, the J end lost 0 bases, and 17 bases lay between the germline ends. The table came from immunoSEQ multiplex PCR; TCRdb's copy has only in-frame clones and leaves some out. Seen here are over 200,000 clones, approximately 80% observed once, and the top ten hold just under 9%. The chain recombines TRBV3-1 (or the pseudogene TRBV3-2) with TRBJ1-3, with D perhaps TRBD1 (6 bases). The sample taken for sequencing was PBMCs or T cells enriched from blood (not recorded which). The source of this sequence is a woman aged 50 to 60 with acute COVID-19. This CDR3 is CASSQSYQQGYSGNTIYF. CDR3 DNA: TGTGCCAGCAGCCAATCCTACCAACAGGGCTACTCTGGAAACACCATATATTTT.